Listed below are T cell receptor beta chains from one sample, sequenced in a study of T cells after posttransplantation cyclophosphamide. Sequencing used immunoSEQ multiplex PCR; TCRdb keeps in-frame clones, though not all of them. The sample lists about 18,000 clones, 83% seen once, with about 9.1% in the top ten. Sequenced material: memory CD4+ T cells sorted from blood. These receptors all come from a young man in good health and a related stem cell transplant donor. The CDR3 runs from the conserved cysteine through the conserved F or W. The D gene is left open where the match is weak. Clone size, where shown, is once, few, many, or a class for clones that have expanded.

CDR3nt: TGTGCCAGTAGTCGTCCGAGAGGGAGGAACGCTGAAGCTTTCTTT; CDR3aa: CASSRPRGRNAEAFF; d_gene: .; v_gene: TRBV19; abundance: .; j_gene: TRBJ1-1
CDR3nt: TGTGCCAGCAGTTCAGGACAGGGGACGCCTTCGGGAAACACCATATATTTT; CDR3aa: CASSSGQGTPSGNTIYF; d_gene: TRBD1; v_gene: TRBV5-4; abundance: .; j_gene: TRBJ1-3
CDR3nt: TGTGCCAGCAGCCCGGGACTAGCGGGGGCGGGCGAGCAGTTCTTC; CDR3aa: CASSPGLAGAGEQFF; d_gene: TRBD2; v_gene: TRBV11-2; abundance: .; j_gene: TRBJ2-1
CDR3nt: TGCGCCAGCAGCCAAGCACTGGCGGGGAGATCCGGAAACACCATATATTTT; CDR3aa: CASSQALAGRSGNTIYF; d_gene: .; v_gene: TRBV4-1; abundance: .; j_gene: TRBJ1-3
CDR3nt: TGTGCCAGCAGCTTAGGCCCCGTAGAGGACCAAGAGACCCAGTACTTC; CDR3aa: CASSLGPVEDQETQYF; d_gene: .; v_gene: TRBV7-9; abundance: once; j_gene: TRBJ2-5
CDR3nt: TGTGCCAGCAGTTCGTCGGGGGGTCCCAGCAATCAGCCCCAGCATTTT; CDR3aa: CASSSSGGPSNQPQHF; d_gene: .; v_gene: TRBV28; abundance: .; j_gene: TRBJ1-5
CDR3nt: TGCGCCAGCAGCCAAGATCTTGGGGCGACTAGCGGGGACTACGAGCAGTACTTC; CDR3aa: CASSQDLGATSGDYEQYF; d_gene: TRBD2; v_gene: TRBV4-3; abundance: .; j_gene: TRBJ2-7
CDR3nt: TGTGCCACCGCGAAGAGGTCCTATAATTCACCCCTCCACTTT; CDR3aa: CATAKRSYNSPLHF; d_gene: .; v_gene: TRBV6-1; abundance: .; j_gene: TRBJ1-6
CDR3nt: TGTGCCAGTAGTATAATCGGGGGGACGACAATCCAAGAGACCCAGTACTTC; CDR3aa: CASSIIGGTTIQETQYF; d_gene: TRBD2; v_gene: TRBV19; abundance: .; j_gene: TRBJ2-5
CDR3nt: TGCGCCAGCAGCCAACAAGCTAGCGGGGGGGCCTCAGATACGCAGTATTTT; CDR3aa: CASSQQASGGASDTQYF; d_gene: TRBD2; v_gene: TRBV4-1; abundance: .; j_gene: TRBJ2-3
CDR3nt: TGTGCCAGCAGCTTAAGACTCCGGGGCTATGGCTACACCTTC; CDR3aa: CASSLRLRGYGYTF; d_gene: .; v_gene: TRBV5-6; abundance: .; j_gene: TRBJ1-2
CDR3nt: TGTGCCAGCAGCTTAGACCCGCTCCCCAGGGTAAAGTTGGGAAACATTCAGTACTTC; CDR3aa: CASSLDPLPRVKLGNIQYF; d_gene: .; v_gene: TRBV11-2; abundance: .; j_gene: TRBJ2-4
CDR3nt: TGTGCCAGCAGCCGGCTTGGCGGGGGTTCCGCGGGTCGAAACATTCAGTACTTC; CDR3aa: CASSRLGGGSAGRNIQYF; d_gene: TRBD2; v_gene: TRBV11-1; abundance: .; j_gene: TRBJ2-4
CDR3nt: TGTGCCAGCAGCCCCCGTGAAGGGGCCGAGACCCAGTACTTC; CDR3aa: CASSPREGAETQYF; d_gene: .; v_gene: TRBV11-3; abundance: .; j_gene: TRBJ2-5
CDR3nt: TGTGCCATCAGTGATGGCAGGAACACTGAAGCTTTCTTT; CDR3aa: CAISDGRNTEAFF; d_gene: .; v_gene: TRBV10-3; abundance: .; j_gene: TRBJ1-1
CDR3nt: TGTGCCAGCAGCTTAGCACATAATAGCAATCAGCCCCAGCATTTT; CDR3aa: CASSLAHNSNQPQHF; d_gene: .; v_gene: TRBV7-2; abundance: once; j_gene: TRBJ1-5
CDR3nt: TGTGCCAGTAGCCTCCGACTAGCGGGGGGGCCTAAAGATACGCAGTATTTT; CDR3aa: CASSLRLAGGPKDTQYF; d_gene: TRBD2; v_gene: TRBV19; abundance: once; j_gene: TRBJ2-3
CDR3nt: TGCGCCAGCAGCTTTCAGGGGAGCTCCTATAATTCACCCCTCCACTTT; CDR3aa: CASSFQGSSYNSPLHF; d_gene: .; v_gene: TRBV5-1; abundance: few; j_gene: TRBJ1-6
CDR3nt: TGTGCCAGCAGCGCAGGGGCCATCAACACCGGGGAGCTGTTTTTT; CDR3aa: CASSAGAINTGELFF; d_gene: .; v_gene: TRBV7-3; abundance: .; j_gene: TRBJ2-2
CDR3nt: TGTGCCAGCAGCTCCCCGGAGGGAGGAGATACGCAGTATTTT; CDR3aa: CASSSPEGGDTQYF; d_gene: .; v_gene: TRBV7-3; abundance: .; j_gene: TRBJ2-3
CDR3nt: TGCAGCGTCGCGGCCGAGCAGTACTTC; CDR3aa: CSVAAEQYF; d_gene: .; v_gene: TRBV29-1; abundance: .; j_gene: TRBJ2-7
CDR3nt: TGCGCCAGCAGCTTGAGACAGGCGAGCTCGAACACTGAAGCTTTCTTT; CDR3aa: CASSLRQASSNTEAFF; d_gene: .; v_gene: TRBV5-1; abundance: .; j_gene: TRBJ1-1
CDR3nt: TGTGCCAGCAGCGTAGTGGAGGGGAACGGAAACACCATATATTTT; CDR3aa: CASSVVEGNGNTIYF; d_gene: .; v_gene: TRBV9; abundance: .; j_gene: TRBJ1-3
CDR3nt: TGTGCCAGCACCGAGGGTAAAGATACGCAGTATTTT; CDR3aa: CASTEGKDTQYF; d_gene: .; v_gene: TRBV25-1; abundance: .; j_gene: TRBJ2-3
CDR3nt: TGCGCCAGCAGCTTGTCAGCCCGACAGGGCGCCTATGGCTACACCTTC; CDR3aa: CASSLSARQGAYGYTF; d_gene: TRBD1; v_gene: TRBV5-1; abundance: .; j_gene: TRBJ1-2
CDR3nt: TGTGCCAGCAGCTCCCGTTCACTAGTTCCACATACGCAGTATTTT; CDR3aa: CASSSRSLVPHTQYF; d_gene: .; v_gene: TRBV13; abundance: .; j_gene: TRBJ2-3
CDR3nt: TGTGCCAGCTCACGACAGGGGGATATGGACGAGCAGTACTTC; CDR3aa: CASSRQGDMDEQYF; d_gene: TRBD1; v_gene: TRBV18; abundance: .; j_gene: TRBJ2-7
CDR3nt: TGTGCCACCAGCATTAGCGGGGCTGGGGCCAACGTCCTGACTTTC; CDR3aa: CATSISGAGANVLTF; d_gene: TRBD2; v_gene: TRBV15; abundance: .; j_gene: TRBJ2-6
CDR3nt: TGTGCCAGCAGCTTGGACTACGGAGGGAACACTGAAGCTTTCTTT; CDR3aa: CASSLDYGGNTEAFF; d_gene: .; v_gene: TRBV5-4; abundance: few; j_gene: TRBJ1-1
CDR3nt: TGCAGCGTTGAGCGGAACTATGGCTACACCTTC; CDR3aa: CSVERNYGYTF; d_gene: .; v_gene: TRBV29-1; abundance: .; j_gene: TRBJ1-2
CDR3nt: TGCGCCAGCAGCCAAGATCCTGGAGCGGGGACTAGCACAGATACGCAGTATTTT; CDR3aa: CASSQDPGAGTSTDTQYF; d_gene: TRBD2; v_gene: TRBV4-3; abundance: .; j_gene: TRBJ2-3
CDR3nt: TGTGCCAGCAGTTTCATGAGGCCCCAGCCCCAGCATTTT; CDR3aa: CASSFMRPQPQHF; d_gene: .; v_gene: TRBV28; abundance: .; j_gene: TRBJ1-5
CDR3nt: TGTGCCAGCAGCGTCAGACAGGGGCCTAATGAAAAACTGTTTTTT; CDR3aa: CASSVRQGPNEKLFF; d_gene: TRBD1; v_gene: TRBV9; abundance: few; j_gene: TRBJ1-4
CDR3nt: TGTGCCAGCAGTCAAAAATCACCCCTCCACTTT; CDR3aa: CASSQKSPLHF; d_gene: .; v_gene: TRBV2; abundance: .; j_gene: TRBJ1-6
CDR3nt: TGTGCCAGTAGCCCCAGGACTACCAACACCGGGGAGCTGTTTTTT; CDR3aa: CASSPRTTNTGELFF; d_gene: .; v_gene: TRBV19; abundance: .; j_gene: TRBJ2-2
CDR3nt: TGTGCCAGCTCACTAGCGGGGGAAGTAGATACGCAGTATTTT; CDR3aa: CASSLAGEVDTQYF; d_gene: TRBD2; v_gene: TRBV18; abundance: .; j_gene: TRBJ2-3
CDR3nt: TGTGCCAGCACCGGGAGGGGACCGATTGAGTCAACTAATGAAAAACTGTTTTTT; CDR3aa: CASTGRGPIESTNEKLFF; d_gene: .; v_gene: TRBV9; abundance: .; j_gene: TRBJ1-4
CDR3nt: TGTGCCAGCAGCTCCGGGACAGGGTACAATCAGCCCCAGCATTTT; CDR3aa: CASSSGTGYNQPQHF; d_gene: TRBD1; v_gene: TRBV7-6; abundance: .; j_gene: TRBJ1-5
CDR3nt: TGTGCCAGCAGTTGGGGCTCTAGCACAGATACGCAGTATTTT; CDR3aa: CASSWGSSTDTQYF; d_gene: .; v_gene: TRBV9; abundance: .; j_gene: TRBJ2-3
CDR3nt: TGTGCCAGCAAAAAACCGACAGCCTTAAATTCACCCCTCCACTTT; CDR3aa: CASKKPTALNSPLHF; d_gene: .; v_gene: TRBV6-1; abundance: .; j_gene: TRBJ1-6
CDR3nt: TGTGCCAGCAGTTTCGGATGGGACAAACCTACGAGGCAGTACTTC; CDR3aa: CASSFGWDKPTRQYF; d_gene: .; v_gene: TRBV28; abundance: .; j_gene: TRBJ2-7
CDR3nt: TGTGCCAGCGCCGGGAGAAGAGGGAATCAGCCCCAGCATTTT; CDR3aa: CASAGRRGNQPQHF; d_gene: .; v_gene: TRBV7-9; abundance: .; j_gene: TRBJ1-5
CDR3nt: TGTGCCACCAGCCTGAGCCTCCGGGTCTCAGATACGCAGTATTTT; CDR3aa: CATSLSLRVSDTQYF; d_gene: .; v_gene: TRBV15; abundance: .; j_gene: TRBJ2-3
CDR3nt: TGTGCTAGTGGCCCCCCGACAGGGGGCGCTGGAAACACCATATATTTT; CDR3aa: CASGPPTGGAGNTIYF; d_gene: TRBD1; v_gene: TRBV12-5; abundance: .; j_gene: TRBJ1-3
CDR3nt: TGCAGCGTTGCAGAGGGGGCTCCGTCCGCTTTCTTT; CDR3aa: CSVAEGAPSAFF; d_gene: TRBD1; v_gene: TRBV29-1; abundance: few; j_gene: TRBJ1-1
CDR3nt: TGCGCCAGCAGCGGAGGACAGGGGGCTAACACCGGGGAGCTGTTTTTT; CDR3aa: CASSGGQGANTGELFF; d_gene: TRBD1; v_gene: TRBV5-1; abundance: once; j_gene: TRBJ2-2
CDR3nt: TGTGCCAGCAGCCCCGCGGGAACCTACGAGCAGTACTTC; CDR3aa: CASSPAGTYEQYF; d_gene: .; v_gene: TRBV9; abundance: .; j_gene: TRBJ2-7
CDR3nt: TGTGCCAGCAGTACAGTACACGAGCAGTACTTC; CDR3aa: CASSTVHEQYF; d_gene: .; v_gene: TRBV6-5; abundance: .; j_gene: TRBJ2-7
CDR3nt: TGTGCCAGCCGGTCGGGAGGGAACGGCGAGCGGTACTTC; CDR3aa: CASRSGGNGERYF; d_gene: TRBD2; v_gene: TRBV25-1; abundance: .; j_gene: TRBJ2-7
CDR3nt: TGTGCCAGTAGCCCATTAGGGGGTACAGATACGCAGTATTTT; CDR3aa: CASSPLGGTDTQYF; d_gene: .; v_gene: TRBV19; abundance: .; j_gene: TRBJ2-3
CDR3nt: TGCGCCAGCAGCCAAGATCGAGGGGCCGGGGGGGCTAATGAAAAACTGTTTTTT; CDR3aa: CASSQDRGAGGANEKLFF; d_gene: .; v_gene: TRBV4-3; abundance: .; j_gene: TRBJ1-4
CDR3nt: TGCGCCAGCAGCCAGCCCCTGCGGGGGGGCGATGAAAAACTGTTTTTT; CDR3aa: CASSQPLRGGDEKLFF; d_gene: .; v_gene: TRBV4-1; abundance: few; j_gene: TRBJ1-4
CDR3nt: TGTGCCAGTGGCCTACAGGGAATGAACACTGAAGCTTTCTTT; CDR3aa: CASGLQGMNTEAFF; d_gene: .; v_gene: TRBV28; abundance: .; j_gene: TRBJ1-1
CDR3nt: TGTGCCAGCAGCTTAGCAAGAGGGTCGGATTACGGCTACACCTTC; CDR3aa: CASSLARGSDYGYTF; d_gene: .; v_gene: TRBV7-8; abundance: .; j_gene: TRBJ1-2